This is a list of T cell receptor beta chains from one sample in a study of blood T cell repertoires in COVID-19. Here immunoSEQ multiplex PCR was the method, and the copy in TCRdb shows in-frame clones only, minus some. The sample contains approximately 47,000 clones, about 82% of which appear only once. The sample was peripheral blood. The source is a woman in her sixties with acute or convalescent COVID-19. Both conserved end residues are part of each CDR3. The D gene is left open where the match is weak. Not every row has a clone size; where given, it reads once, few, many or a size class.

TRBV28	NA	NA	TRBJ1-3	TGTGCCAGCAGTCGTCGATTGACAGCTACTGGAAACACCATATATTTT	CASSRRLTATGNTIYF
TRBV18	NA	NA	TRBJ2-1	TGTGCCAGCTCACCACCCCGGGGTGAGCAGTTCTTC	CASSPPRGEQFF
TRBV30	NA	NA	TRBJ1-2	TGTGCCTGGAGTGGACAGCCCAACTATGGCTACACCTTC	CAWSGQPNYGYTF
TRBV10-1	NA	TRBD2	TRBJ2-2	TGCGCCAGCAGCCCCGGACTAGCGGGGGAAAACACCGGGGAGCTGTTTTTT	CASSPGLAGENTGELFF
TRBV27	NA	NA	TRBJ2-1	TGTGCCAGCAGTTCGACAGTACACAATGAGCAGTTCTTC	CASSSTVHNEQFF
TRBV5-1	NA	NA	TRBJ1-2	TGCGCCAGCAGCTCCCTGGAGGGTGGCTACACCTTC	CASSSLEGGYTF
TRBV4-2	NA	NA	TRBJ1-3	TGTGCCAGCAGCCAAGATCGGGGGGCAACCGGAAACACCATATATTTT	CASSQDRGATGNTIYF
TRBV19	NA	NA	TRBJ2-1	TGTGCCAGTAGTATCAATGCCTACAATGAGCAGTTCTTC	CASSINAYNEQFF
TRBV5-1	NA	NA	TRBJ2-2	TGCGCCAGCAGCGAGCGGACCGGAACCGGGGAGCTGTTTTTT	CASSERTGTGELFF
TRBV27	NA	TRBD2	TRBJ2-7	TGTGCCAGCAGTCAACTAGCGGGGGGCGCCCCTACCTACGAGCAGTACTTC	CASSQLAGGAPTYEQYF
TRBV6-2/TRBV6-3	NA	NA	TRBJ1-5	TGTGCCAGCAGTTACTTGACAGGCAATCAGCCCCAGCATTTT	CASSYLTGNQPQHF
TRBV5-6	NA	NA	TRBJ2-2	TGTGCCAGCAGCTTGATTGGGGGGACCGGGGAGCTGTTTTTT	CASSLIGGTGELFF
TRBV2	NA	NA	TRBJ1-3	TGTGCCAGCAGTGGTCAGTCCGGGACAACAAGGGGCACCATATATTTT	CASSGQSGTTRGTIYF
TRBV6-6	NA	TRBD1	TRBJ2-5	TGTGCCAGCAGCCCCACAGGGGGCGATCAAGAGACCCAGTACTTC	CASSPTGGDQETQYF
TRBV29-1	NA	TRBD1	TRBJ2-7	TGCAGCGTCCGCAGGGGGCACGGCGAGCAGTACTTC	CSVRRGHGEQYF
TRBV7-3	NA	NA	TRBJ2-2	TGTGCCAGCAGCTTAACGCGTGATAGCACCGGGGAGCTGTTTTTT	CASSLTRDSTGELFF
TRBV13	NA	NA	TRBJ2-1	TGTGCCAGCAGCTCCCGGCAGGGAGGATACTACAATGAGCAGTTCTTC	CASSSRQGGYYNEQFF
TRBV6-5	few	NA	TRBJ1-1	TGTGCCAGCAGTCGGGGAGGTTGGGGAAGCACTGAAGCTTTCTTT	CASSRGGWGSTEAFF
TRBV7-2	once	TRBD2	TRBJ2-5	TGTGCCAGCAGCCCTCCTAGCGGGCCGCAAGAGACCCAGTACTTC	CASSPPSGPQETQYF
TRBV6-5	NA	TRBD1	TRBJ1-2	TGTGCCAGCAGCGTCGTTCGGACAGGGGGCTATGGCTACACCTTC	CASSVVRTGGYGYTF
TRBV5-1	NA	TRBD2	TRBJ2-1	TGCGCCAGCAGCTCCCCCAGCGCGGGAGGCTTGGGCAATGAGCAGTTCTTC	CASSSPSAGGLGNEQFF
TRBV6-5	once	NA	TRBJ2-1	TGTGCCAGCACGGGCGGGTGGACGGACAATGAGCAGTTCTTC	CASTGGWTDNEQFF
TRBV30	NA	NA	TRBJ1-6	TGTGCCTGGAGGGCAACAAATAATTCACCCCTCCACTTT	CAWRATNNSPLHF
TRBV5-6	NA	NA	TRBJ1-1	TGTGCCAGCAGCTTGGTTGGGTCCAGGGCCGACGTAGCTTTCTTT	CASSLVGSRADVAFF